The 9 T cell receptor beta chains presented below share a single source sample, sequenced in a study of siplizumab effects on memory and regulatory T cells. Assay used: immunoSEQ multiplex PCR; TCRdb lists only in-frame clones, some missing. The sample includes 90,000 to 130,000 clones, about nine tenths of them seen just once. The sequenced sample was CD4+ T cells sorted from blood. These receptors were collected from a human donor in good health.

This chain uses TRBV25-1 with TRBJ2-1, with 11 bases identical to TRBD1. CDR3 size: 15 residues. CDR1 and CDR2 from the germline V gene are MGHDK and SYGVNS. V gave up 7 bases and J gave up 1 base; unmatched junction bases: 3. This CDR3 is CASIRDRGSYNEQFF. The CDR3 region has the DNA TGTGCCAGCATAAGGGACAGGGGGTCCTACAATGAGCAGTTCTTC.

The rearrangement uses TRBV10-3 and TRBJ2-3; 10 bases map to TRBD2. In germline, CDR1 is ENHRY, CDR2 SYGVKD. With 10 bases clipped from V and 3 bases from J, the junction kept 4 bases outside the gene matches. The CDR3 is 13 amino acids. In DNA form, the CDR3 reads TGTGCCACCGTGACTAGCGGGACAGATACGCAGTATTTT. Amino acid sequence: CATVTSGTDTQYF.

The CDR3 region is CASSLAAGGLYGYTF. The CDR3 DNA reads as TGCGCCAGCAGCTTGGCGGCAGGGGGCCTCTATGGCTACACCTTC. The chain joins TRBV5-1 to TRBJ1-2; 8 bases are shared with TRBD1. The CDR3 runs 15 residues. Germline trimming cut 0 bases from V and 4 bases from J; bases unmatched to any gene: 5. Looked up from germline, CDR1 is SGHRS and CDR2 is YFSETQ.

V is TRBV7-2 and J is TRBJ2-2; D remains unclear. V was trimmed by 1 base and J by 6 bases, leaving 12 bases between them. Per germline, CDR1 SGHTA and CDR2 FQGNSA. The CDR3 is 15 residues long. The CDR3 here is CASSLDGPEAGELFF. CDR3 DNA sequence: TGTGCCAGCAGCTTAGACGGGCCGGAAGCCGGGGAGCTGTTTTTT.

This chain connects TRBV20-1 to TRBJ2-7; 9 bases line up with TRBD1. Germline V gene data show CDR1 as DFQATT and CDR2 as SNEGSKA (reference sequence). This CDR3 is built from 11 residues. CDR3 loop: CSPGQGDEQYF. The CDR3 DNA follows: TGCAGCCCGGGACAGGGTGACGAGCAGTACTTC.

CDR3 sequence: CASSRSGRVTDTQYF. The CDR3 region has the DNA TGTGCCAGCAGCCGGTCTGGGCGGGTCACAGATACGCAGTATTTT. The gene calls are TRBV5-6 and TRBJ2-3; D possibly corresponds to TRBD2 (5 bases). V was clipped by 4 bases and J by 2 bases, with 14 bases between them. Germline loops: CDR1 SGHDT, CDR2 YYEEEE. The CDR3 totals 15 residues.

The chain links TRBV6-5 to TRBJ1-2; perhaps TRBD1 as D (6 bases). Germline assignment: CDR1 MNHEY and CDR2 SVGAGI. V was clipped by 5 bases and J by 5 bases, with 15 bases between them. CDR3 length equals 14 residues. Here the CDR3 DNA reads TGTGCCAGCAGTCCAATTTTCCAGGGGTATGGCTACACCTTC. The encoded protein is CASSPIFQGYGYTF.

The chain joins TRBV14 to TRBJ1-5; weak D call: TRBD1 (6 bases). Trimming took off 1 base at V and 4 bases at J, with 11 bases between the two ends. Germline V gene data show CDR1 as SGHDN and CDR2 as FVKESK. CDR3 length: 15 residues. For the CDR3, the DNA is TGTGCCAGCAGCCAAGTCGGAGGGGGGAATCAGCCCCAGCATTTT. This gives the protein CASSQVGGGNQPQHF.

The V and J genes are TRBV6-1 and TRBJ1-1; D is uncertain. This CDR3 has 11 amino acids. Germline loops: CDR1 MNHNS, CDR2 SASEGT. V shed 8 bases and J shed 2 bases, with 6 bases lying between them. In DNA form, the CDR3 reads TGTGCCAGCCCCTCAAACACTGAAGCTTTCTTT. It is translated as CASPSNTEAFF.